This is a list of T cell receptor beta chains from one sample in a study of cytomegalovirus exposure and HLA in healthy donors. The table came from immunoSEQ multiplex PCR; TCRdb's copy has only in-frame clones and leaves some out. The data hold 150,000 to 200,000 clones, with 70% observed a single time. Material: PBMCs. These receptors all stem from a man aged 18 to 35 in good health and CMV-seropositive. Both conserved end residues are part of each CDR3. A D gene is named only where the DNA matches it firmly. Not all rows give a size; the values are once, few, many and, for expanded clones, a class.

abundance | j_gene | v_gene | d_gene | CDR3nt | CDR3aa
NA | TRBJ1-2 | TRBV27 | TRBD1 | TGTGCCAGCAGTTTGTCCGGGACAGGATCCGGGAGCTATGGCTACACCTTC | CASSLSGTGSGSYGYTF
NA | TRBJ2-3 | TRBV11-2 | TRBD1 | TGTGCCAGCAGCCAAGACAGGGGGGGGTCAGATACGCAGTATTTT | CASSQDRGGSDTQYF
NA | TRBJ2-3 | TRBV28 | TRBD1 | TGTGCCAGCAGTTTAGGGACAGCGGCGTATTTT | CASSLGTAAYF
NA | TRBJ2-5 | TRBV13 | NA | TGTGCCAGCAGCCCCCCCGGAAGCGGCGTAGAGACCCAGTACTTC | CASSPPGSGVETQYF
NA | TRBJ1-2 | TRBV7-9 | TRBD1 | TGTGCCAGCAGCCCCAAGTCGGCAGGGGGCTATGGCTACACCTTC | CASSPKSAGGYGYTF
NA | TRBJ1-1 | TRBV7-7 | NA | TGTGCTAGCAGCTTAGCGCATGACTCTGAAGCTTTCTTT | CASSLAHDSEAFF
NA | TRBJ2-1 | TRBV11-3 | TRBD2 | TGTGCCAGCAGCTTAAATTCGGCGGGAGGGTACAATGAGCAGTTCTTC | CASSLNSAGGYNEQFF
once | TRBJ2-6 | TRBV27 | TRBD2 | TGTGCCAGCAGTCCGGCTAGCGGGGGAGCTGGGGCCAACGTCCTGACTTTC | CASSPASGGAGANVLTF
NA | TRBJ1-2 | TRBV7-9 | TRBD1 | TGTGCCAGCAGCTCCACGGACAGGGGGCCCGACCGTCCTGGCTACACCTTC | CASSSTDRGPDRPGYTF
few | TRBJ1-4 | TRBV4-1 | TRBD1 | TGCGCCAGCAGCCAAAGACTCCAGGGACAGGGACTTGAAAAACTGTTTTTT | CASSQRLQGQGLEKLFF
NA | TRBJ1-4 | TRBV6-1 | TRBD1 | TGTGCCAGCAGTATGGGACAGGGGGGTGAAAAACTGTTTTTT | CASSMGQGGEKLFF
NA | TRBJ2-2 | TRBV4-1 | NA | TGCGCCAGCAGCCAAGAGATCGCGGGGTCCGGGGAGCTGTTTTTT | CASSQEIAGSGELFF
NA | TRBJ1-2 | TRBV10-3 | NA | TGTGCCATCAGTGAGTCGGTTACGGCTAACTATGGCTACACCTTC | CAISESVTANYGYTF
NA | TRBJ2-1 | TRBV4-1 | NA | TGCGCCAGCAGCCAAGTCCTCAGTGCCTCGAGGAATGAGCAGTTCTTC | CASSQVLSASRNEQFF
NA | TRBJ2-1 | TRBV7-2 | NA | TGTGCCAGCAGCTCACAGGTGTCCAGGGGTGACAATGAGCAGTTCTTC | CASSSQVSRGDNEQFF
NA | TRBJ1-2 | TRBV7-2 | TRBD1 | TGTGCCAGCAGCTCCCGGACAGGGGGCTCCGAGAGAGATGGCTACACCTTC | CASSSRTGGSERDGYTF
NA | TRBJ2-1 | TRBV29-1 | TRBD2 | TGCAGCGTTCTGACTAGCGGGAGATTCGGTGAGCAGTTCTTC | CSVLTSGRFGEQFF
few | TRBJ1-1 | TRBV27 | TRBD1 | TGTGCCAGCAGTTTTTCCCCGACAGGGTGGGCTTTCTTT | CASSFSPTGWAFF
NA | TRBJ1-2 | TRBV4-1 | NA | TGCGCCAGCAGCCAAGGTGCCAGTTCCTATGGCTACACCTTC | CASSQGASSYGYTF
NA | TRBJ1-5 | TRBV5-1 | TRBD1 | TGCGCCAGCAGCGAGGACAGGGCGAACCAGCCCCAGCATTTT | CASSEDRANQPQHF
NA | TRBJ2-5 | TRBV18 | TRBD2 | TGTGCCAGCTCACTAACTCCGGGGACTAGCGGGGGACAAGAGACCCAGTACTTC | CASSLTPGTSGGQETQYF
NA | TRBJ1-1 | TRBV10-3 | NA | TGTGCCATCCGTATAGGACAGCACATGAACACTGAAGCTTTCTTT | CAIRIGQHMNTEAFF
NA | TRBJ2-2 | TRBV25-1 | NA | TGTGCCAGCAGTGGGGGAACTAGTTCCGGGGAGCTATTTTTT | CASSGGTSSGELFF
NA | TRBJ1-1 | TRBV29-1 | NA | TGCAGCGAAGGGGGGGGGATGAACACTGAAGCTTTCTTT | CSEGGGMNTEAFF
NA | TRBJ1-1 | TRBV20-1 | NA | TGCAGTGCTAGAGAAACAGGGTTGGCTTTCTTT | CSARETGLAFF
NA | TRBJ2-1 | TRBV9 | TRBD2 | TGTGCCAGCAGCACGGAAGCGGGGGATAACAATGAGCAGTTCTTC | CASSTEAGDNNEQFF
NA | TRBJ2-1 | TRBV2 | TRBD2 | TGTGCCAGCGAGGGGACAGGGGAACCGGGACTAGCGGGACTCTACAATGAGCAGTTCTTC | CASEGTGEPGLAGLYNEQFF
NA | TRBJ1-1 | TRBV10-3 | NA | TGTGCCTCCGGAGTATCAGGGAGGACGACTGAAGCTTTCTTT | CASGVSGRTTEAFF
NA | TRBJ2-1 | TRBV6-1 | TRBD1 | TGTGCCAGCAGTACCGTACAGGGGACCGGTGAGCAGTTCTTC | CASSTVQGTGEQFF
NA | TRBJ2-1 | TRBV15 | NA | TGTGCCACCAGCAGAGATTGGAGCGTGGGGACATACAATGAGCAGTTCTTC | CATSRDWSVGTYNEQFF
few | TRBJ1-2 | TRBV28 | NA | TGTGCCAGCAGCCTTTTTCAACTCAACCGGGACTATGGCTACACCTTC | CASSLFQLNRDYGYTF
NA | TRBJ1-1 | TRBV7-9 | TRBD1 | TGTGCCAGCAGCGGGGGGGCGGACAGGGGGCGAGGCACTGAAGCTTTCTTT | CASSGGADRGRGTEAFF
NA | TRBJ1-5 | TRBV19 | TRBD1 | TGTGCCAGTACCCCACAGGGGGATAGCAATCAGCCCCAGCATTTT | CASTPQGDSNQPQHF
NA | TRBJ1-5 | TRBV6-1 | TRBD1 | TGTGCCAGCAGTGTTCAGACAGGGAGTCAGCCCCAGCATTTT | CASSVQTGSQPQHF
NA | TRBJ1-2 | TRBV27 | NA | TGTGCCAGCAGTTTATCGTTGGGGGCCGACTATGGCTACACCTTC | CASSLSLGADYGYTF
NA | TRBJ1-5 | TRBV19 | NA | TGTGCCAGTAGTATGGGAGGGAATAGCAATCAGCCCCAGCATTTT | CASSMGGNSNQPQHF
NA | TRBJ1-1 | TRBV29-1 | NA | TGCAGCATCAGGGTGCCAGGCACTGAAGCTTTCTTT | CSIRVPGTEAFF
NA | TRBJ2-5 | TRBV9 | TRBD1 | TGTGCCAGCAGCGTAGAGGGGACAGGGGAGGAGACCCAGTACTTC | CASSVEGTGEETQYF
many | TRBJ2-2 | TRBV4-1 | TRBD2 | TGCGCCAGCAGCTCTCAGGGAGGCGCTAGCGGGGGACCGAACACCGGGGAGCTGTTTTTT | CASSSQGGASGGPNTGELFF
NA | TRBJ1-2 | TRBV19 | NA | TGTGCCAGTAGTAGTAGCATTTCCTACTATGGCTACACCTTC | CASSSSISYYGYTF
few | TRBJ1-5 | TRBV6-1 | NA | TGTGCCAGCAGTCCTCTAAATCAGCCCCAGCATTTT | CASSPLNQPQHF
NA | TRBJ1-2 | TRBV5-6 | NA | TGTGCCAGCAGCTTAGAGGGTATCTATGGCTACACCTTC | CASSLEGIYGYTF
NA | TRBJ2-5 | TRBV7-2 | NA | TGTGCCAGCAGCTTCTATAACAGGGACGAGACCCAGTACTTC | CASSFYNRDETQYF
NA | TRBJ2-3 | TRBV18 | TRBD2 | TGTGCCAGCTCACCAATCGGGGGGGCTTTGGGCGCAGATACGCAGTATTTT | CASSPIGGALGADTQYF
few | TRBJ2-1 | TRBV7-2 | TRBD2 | TGTGCCAGCAGCCTGCGGGGGGGAGATTACAATGAGCAGTTCTTC | CASSLRGGDYNEQFF